A single sample gave rise to the 25 T cell receptor beta chains below, sequenced in a study of T cell responses to AZD1222 COVID-19 vaccine. Assay used: immunoSEQ multiplex PCR; TCRdb lists only in-frame clones, some missing. The sample shows roughly 100,000 clones, over 85% of them seen only once. The sample consisted of peripheral blood, taken on day 0 of AZD1222 vaccination. The origin of the receptors is an adult in good health.

The rearrangement uses TRBV12-3 or TRBV12-4 and TRBJ2-2; D remains unclear. This CDR3 has 13 residues. Trimming pared 2 bases from V and 5 bases from J, leaving 6 bases between. DNA for the CDR3: TGTGCCAGCAGTTTACTGGGAACCGGGGAGCTGTTTTTT. Encoded protein: CASSLLGTGELFF.

This chain links TRBV2 with TRBJ2-7; TRBD1 aligns across 9 bases. J lost 4 bases, V lost 4 bases, and 5 bases had no gene match. In germline, CDR1 is SNHLY, CDR2 FYNNEI. This CDR3 is built from 14 residues. This CDR3 reads CASSGQGDGYEQYF. The CDR3 nucleotides read TGTGCCAGCAGTGGACAGGGGGACGGTTACGAGCAGTACTTC.

This chain joins TRBV19 and TRBJ1-1; D call uncertain. CDR1 is LNHDA and CDR2 is SQIVND in the germline V gene (reference sequence). With 3 bases removed from V and 0 bases from J, the gap between germline ends came to 5 bases. The CDR3 consists of 13 residues. The DNA for the CDR3 is TGTGCCAGTAGTATGGGCCTGAACACTGAAGCTTTCTTT. Protein sequence: CASSMGLNTEAFF.

The CDR3: CASSSGTSGSYEQYF. CDR3 DNA: TGTGCCAGCAGTTCTGGGACTAGCGGTTCCTACGAGCAGTACTTC. J is TRBJ2-7 and V is TRBV6-2 or TRBV6-3; 11 bases are shared with TRBD2. Germline V gene data show CDR1 as MNHEY and CDR2 as SVGEGT. The V segment lost 4 bases and the J segment 1 base; nucleotides outside the gene matches: 3. This CDR3 is built from 15 residues.

V usage is TRBV2 and J usage is TRBJ2-5; tentatively, D is TRBD1 (6 bases). The germline V gene encodes CDR1 SNHLY and CDR2 FYNNEI. The CDR3 runs 12 residues. Trimming stripped 7 bases from V and 3 bases from J, with 9 bases between. CDR3 loop: CASTGQKETQYF. The CDR3 region has the DNA TGTGCCAGCACCGGACAGAAAGAGACCCAGTACTTC.

This clone occurred once. The rearrangement uses TRBV28 and TRBJ1-2, with D maybe TRBD1 (6 bases). Germline V gene data show CDR1 as MDHEN and CDR2 as SYDVKM. The V end lost 2 bases, the J end lost 4 bases, and 14 bases lay between the germline ends. There are 15 residues in the CDR3. This CDR3 is CASSLVQGLIYGYTF. DNA for the CDR3: TGTGCCAGCAGTTTAGTGCAGGGGTTGATCTATGGCTACACCTTC.

The chain joins TRBV2 to TRBJ2-2, with 10 bases matching TRBD2. The germline CDR1 and CDR2 sequences are SNHLY and FYNNEI. The CDR3 sequence is 16 residues long. Trimming removed 4 bases from V and 7 bases from J; junction bases left unmatched: 9. The chain's CDR3 is CASSVTSGRVGGELFF. DNA for the CDR3: TGTGCCAGCAGTGTGACCAGCGGGAGGGTCGGCGGGGAGCTGTTTTTT.

This clone showed up just a few times. The chain couples TRBV9 to TRBJ2-1; 7 bases match TRBD2. Germline loops: CDR1 SGDLS, CDR2 YYNGEE. Trimming at V came to 1 base and at J to 3 bases, leaving 4 bases not matched to a gene. The CDR3 runs to 15 residues. The CDR3 protein is CASSVRLADYNEQFF. The CDR3 DNA reads TGTGCCAGCAGCGTACGTCTAGCGGACTACAATGAGCAGTTCTTC.

The CDR3 protein is CASGLTTRTGELFF. CDR3 nucleotides: TGTGCTAGTGGTTTGACAACTCGGACCGGGGAGCTGTTTTTT. The genes are TRBV12-5 and TRBJ2-2; no firm D call. CDR1 LGHNT and CDR2 FRNRAP come from the germline V gene. There are 14 residues in the CDR3. The V gene lost 2 bases and the J gene lost 5 bases, with 9 bases spanning the gap.

The chain couples TRBV28 to TRBJ2-3; D is uncertain. The CDR3 runs 16 residues. Between the trimmed V and J ends, which lost 6 bases and 1 base, there was a span of 17 bases. Germline CDR1 and CDR2: MDHEN and SYDVKM. The CDR3 spells CASSPGPQFRTDTQYF. The CDR3 DNA is TGTGCCAGCAGCCCCGGGCCTCAATTTCGCACAGATACGCAGTATTTT.

The V call is TRBV11-2, the J call TRBJ2-7; D perhaps matches TRBD2 (5 bases). Germline V gene data show CDR1 as SGHAT and CDR2 as FQNNGV. V lost 5 bases and J 3 bases, leaving 11 bases between the germline ends. This CDR3 region has 13 residues. CDR3 nucleotides: TGTGCCAGCAGCATAATCGGGGACTACGAGCAGTACTTC. Its translation is CASSIIGDYEQYF.

The chain combines TRBV7-8 with TRBJ2-5, with 7 bases identical to TRBD2. Germline CDR1 reads SGHVS; CDR2 reads FQNEAQ. Trimming took 1 base from V and 4 from J; bases not matched to a gene: 0. The CDR3 extends over 13 amino acids. The CDR3 bases are TGTGCCAGCAGCTTAGGCGGGAGAGAGACCCAGTACTTC. It codes for CASSLGGRETQYF.

Comment on this clone: The junction departs from the called germline gene at one end, perhaps through a read error. The CDR3, as DNA: TGTGCTAGCAGCTTAGCCAGGGTTCAAGATCAGCCCCAGCATTTT. As protein: CASSLARVQDQPQHF. The chain joins TRBV7-7 to TRBJ1-5; TRBD1 is a possible D gene (5 bases). The CDR3 loop spans 15 amino acids. Germline values: CDR1 SSHAT, CDR2 FNYEAQ (reference sequence).

The chain uses TRBV29-1 and TRBJ1-1, with 7 bases that match TRBD1. The CDR3 extends over 15 amino acids. Germline CDR1 and CDR2: SQVTM and ANQGSEA. The V gene end was trimmed by 0 bases and the J gene end by 1 base; junction bases not matched to a gene: 5. The CDR3, as DNA: TGCAGCGTTGAAGAAGGGGACAGTGGGAACACTGAAGCTTTCTTT. Protein sequence: CSVEEGDSGNTEAFF.

The chain recombines TRBV19 with TRBJ1-1, with unresolved D. Per germline, CDR1 LNHDA and CDR2 SQIVND (reference sequence). V was cut by 3 bases and J by 0 bases, with 17 bases left in between. The CDR3 sequence is 17 residues long. The CDR3 DNA is TGTGCCAGTAGTATCACGGTGAAGGGCAGGATGAACACTGAAGCTTTCTTT. Translating it yields CASSITVKGRMNTEAFF.

The J gene is TRBJ2-2, the V gene TRBV30; tentative D call: TRBD1 (6 bases). Germline values: CDR1 GTSNPN, CDR2 SVGIG (reference sequence). The CDR3 runs to 17 residues. The V end was cut by 3 bases, the J end by 2 bases, with 19 bases between. CDR3 bases: TGTGCCTGGAGCGCCCCAGGGGTTTTGATTAACACCGGGGAGCTGTTTTTT. Its translation is CAWSAPGVLINTGELFF.

The V gene is TRBV29-1, the J gene TRBJ1-2; TRBD1 matches 9 bases. In germline, CDR1 is SQVTM, CDR2 ANQGSEA. This CDR3 is built from 13 residues. V was pared by 0 bases and J by 8 bases, with 4 bases of the junction left unmatched. CDR3 in amino acids: CSVEDADRGGYTF. The CDR3, as DNA: TGCAGCGTTGAAGACGCGGACAGGGGCGGCTACACCTTC.

The rearrangement links TRBV18 to TRBJ1-1; 12 positions agree with TRBD1. CDR3 length: 17 amino acids. Trimming removed 4 bases from V and 5 bases from J; junction bases left unmatched: 11. Germline V lookup: CDR1 KGHSH, CDR2 LQKENI. The CDR3 loop is CASSRGDRGLSGTEAFF. The CDR3 DNA follows: TGTGCCAGCTCACGAGGGGACAGGGGGCTAAGTGGAACTGAAGCTTTCTTT.

V usage is TRBV21-1 and J usage is TRBJ2-7; TRBD2 was called by the table and not checked on the DNA. TRBV21-1 constitutes a pseudogene. The CDR3 has 14 amino acids. The CDR3: CASSLRGVPYEQYF. CDR3 coding DNA: TGTGCCAGCAGCCTCCGGGGGGTTCCCTACGAGCAGTACTTC.

The rearrangement links TRBV5-1 to TRBJ2-1; a weak D match, TRBD1 (5 bases). This CDR3 spans 16 amino acids. The germline gives CDR1 SGHRS, CDR2 YFSETQ. Trimming took off 0 bases at V and 2 bases at J, with 12 bases between the two ends. DNA for the CDR3: TGCGCCAGCAGCTTGGTCGTCCCAGGGCCCTACAATGAGCAGTTCTTC. Translating gives CASSLVVPGPYNEQFF.

The chain links TRBV6-1 to TRBJ2-7, with TRBD1 identical over 9 bases. The trim removed 2 bases at V and 7 bases at J, leaving 12 bases unmatched. The CDR3 contains 16 residues. Looked up from germline, CDR1 is MNHNS and CDR2 is SASEGT. The CDR3 loop is CASSESAGTGLEEQYF. Written as DNA, the CDR3 is TGTGCCAGCAGTGAATCGGCGGGGACAGGGTTAGAAGAGCAGTACTTC.

The V gene is TRBV6-6, the J gene TRBJ2-7; D possibly uses TRBD1 or TRBD2 (6 bases each). The CDR3 is 15 amino acids. Trimming left V 0 bases short and J 4 bases short, with 13 bases between. Germline V lookup: CDR1 MNHNY, CDR2 SVGAGI (reference sequence). CDR3 amino acids: CASSYSTGGSYEQYF. In nucleotides, the CDR3 is TGTGCCAGCAGTTACTCCACCGGGGGCTCTTACGAGCAGTACTTC.

This chain links TRBV10-1 with TRBJ2-5; TRBD2 matches 7 bases. There are 13 residues in the CDR3. Looked up from germline, CDR1 is WNHNN and CDR2 is SYGVQD (reference sequence). Losses at the gene ends were 4 bases for V and 2 bases for J; bases not matched to a gene: 1. The CDR3: CASSGTRQETQYF. The CDR3 DNA reads TGCGCCAGCAGTGGGACTAGGCAAGAGACCCAGTACTTC.

The chain uses TRBV12-2 and TRBJ2-5; TRBD1 reflects the table's D call only, with no check against the DNA. TRBV12-2 is a known pseudogene. The CDR3 length is 16 residues. The CDR3 is CASRTFRQVNQETQYF. The DNA of the CDR3 is TGTGCAAGTCGCACCTTCAGGCAGGTTAACCAAGAGACCCAGTACTTC.

J is TRBJ2-5 and V is TRBV7-8; 9 nucleotides match TRBD2. V gave up 2 bases and J gave up 2 bases; unmatched junction bases: 3. CDR1 and CDR2 from the germline V gene are SGHVS and FQNEAQ. CDR3 length: 15 residues. CDR3 loop: CASSLPAGGQETQYF. CDR3 nucleotides: TGTGCCAGCAGCTTACCCGCGGGAGGGCAAGAGACCCAGTACTTC.